Sequencing of this T cell receptor (beta chain) was carried out in a study of identifying expanded T cells in peripheral blood. General study points: Variance in clone template counts between approximately two-week samples significantly increased with total template count across all healthy donors.

To note about this clone: The antigen remains unidentified.

Data came from immunoSEQ multiplex PCR; TCRdb stores just in-frame clones and leaves some out. The data show about 98,000 clones, around 88% seen once. The TCR comes from a person between 18 and 75 years old in good health. The specimen was blood.

CDR3 amino acids: CASSDERDQPQHF. The CDR3 nucleotides are TGTGCCAGCAGTGACGAAAGGGATCAGCCCCAGCATTTT. V is TRBV2 and J is TRBJ1-5; D is unclear. CDR1 SNHLY and CDR2 FYNNEI come from the germline V gene. The CDR3 runs to 13 residues. V dropped 3 bases and J dropped 5 bases, with 8 bases sitting between them.